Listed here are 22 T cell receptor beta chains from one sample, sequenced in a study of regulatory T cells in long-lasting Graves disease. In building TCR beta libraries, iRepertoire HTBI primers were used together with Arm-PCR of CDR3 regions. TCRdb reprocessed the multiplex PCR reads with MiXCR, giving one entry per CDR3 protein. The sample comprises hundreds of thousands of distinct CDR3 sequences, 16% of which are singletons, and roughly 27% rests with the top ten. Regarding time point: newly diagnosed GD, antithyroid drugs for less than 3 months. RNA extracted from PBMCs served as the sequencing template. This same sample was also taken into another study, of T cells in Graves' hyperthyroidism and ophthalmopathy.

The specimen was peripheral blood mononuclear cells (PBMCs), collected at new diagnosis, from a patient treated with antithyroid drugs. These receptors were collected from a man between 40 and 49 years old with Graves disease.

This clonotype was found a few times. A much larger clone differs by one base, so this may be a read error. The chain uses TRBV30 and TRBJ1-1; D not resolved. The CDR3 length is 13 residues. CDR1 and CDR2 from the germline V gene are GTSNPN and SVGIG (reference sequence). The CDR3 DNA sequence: TGTGCCTGGAGTCCAGGCATGAACACTGAAGCTCTCTTT. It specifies CAWSPGMNTEALF. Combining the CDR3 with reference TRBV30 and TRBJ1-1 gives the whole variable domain SQTIHQWPATLVQPVGSPLSLECTVEGTSNPNLYWYRQAAGRGLQLLFYSVGIGQISSEVPQNLSASRPQDRQFILSSKKLLLSDSGFYLCAWSPGMNTEALFGQGTRLTVV.

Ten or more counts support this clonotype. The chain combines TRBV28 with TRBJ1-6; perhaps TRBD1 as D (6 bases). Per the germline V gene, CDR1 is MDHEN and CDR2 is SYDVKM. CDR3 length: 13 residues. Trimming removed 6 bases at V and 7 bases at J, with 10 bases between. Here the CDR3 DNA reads TGTGCCAGCAGCGGACAGTCCAATTCACCCCTCCACTTT. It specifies CASSGQSNSPLHF.

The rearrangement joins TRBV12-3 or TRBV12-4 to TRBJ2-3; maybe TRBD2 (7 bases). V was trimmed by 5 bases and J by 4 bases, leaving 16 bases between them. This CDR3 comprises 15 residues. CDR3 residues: CASSPIGGGPDTQYF. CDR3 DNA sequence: TGTGCCAGCAGTCCTATAGGGGGGGGGCCAGATACGCAGTATTTT.

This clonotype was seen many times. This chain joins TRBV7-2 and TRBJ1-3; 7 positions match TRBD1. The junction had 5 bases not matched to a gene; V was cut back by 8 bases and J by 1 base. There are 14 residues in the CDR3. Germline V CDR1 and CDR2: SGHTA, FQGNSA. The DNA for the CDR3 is TGTGCCAGCCGGGGACAGACTTCTGGAAACACCATATATTTT. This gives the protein CASRGQTSGNTIYF. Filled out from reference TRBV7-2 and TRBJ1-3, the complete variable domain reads GAGVSQSPSNKVTEKGKDVELRCDPISGHTALYWYRQSLGQGLEFLIYFQGNSAPDKSGLPSDRFSAERTGGSVSTLTIQRTQQEDSAVYLCASRGQTSGNTIYFGEGSWLTVV.

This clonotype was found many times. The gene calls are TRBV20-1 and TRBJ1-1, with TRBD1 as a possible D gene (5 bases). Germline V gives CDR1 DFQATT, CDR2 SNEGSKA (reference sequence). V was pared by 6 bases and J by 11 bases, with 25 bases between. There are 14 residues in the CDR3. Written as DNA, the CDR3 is TGCAGTGCCCCATATAACAGGTTTTCGAATCTGGCTTTCTTT. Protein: CSAPYNRFSNLAFF.

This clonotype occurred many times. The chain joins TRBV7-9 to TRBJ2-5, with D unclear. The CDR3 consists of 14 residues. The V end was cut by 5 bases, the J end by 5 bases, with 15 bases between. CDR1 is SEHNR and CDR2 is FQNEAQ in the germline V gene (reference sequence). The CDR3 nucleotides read TGTGCCAGCAGCCCCTCTGGCTATGGGGAGACCCAGTACTTC. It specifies CASSPSGYGETQYF.

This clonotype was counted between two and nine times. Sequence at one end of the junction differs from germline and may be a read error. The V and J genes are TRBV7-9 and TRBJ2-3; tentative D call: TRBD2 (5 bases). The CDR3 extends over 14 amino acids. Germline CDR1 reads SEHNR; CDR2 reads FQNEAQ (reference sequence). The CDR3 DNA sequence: TGTGCCAGCAGCTTACAGCGGAGCACAGATGCGCAGTATTTT. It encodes CASSLQRSTDAQYF.

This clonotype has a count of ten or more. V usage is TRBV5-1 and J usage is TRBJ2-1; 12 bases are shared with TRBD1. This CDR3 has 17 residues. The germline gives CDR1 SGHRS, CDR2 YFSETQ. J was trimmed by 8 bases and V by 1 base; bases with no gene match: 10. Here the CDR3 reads CASSLIPGQGAWDEQFF. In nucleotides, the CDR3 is TGCGCCAGCAGCTTGATACCGGGACAGGGGGCCTGGGATGAGCAGTTCTTC.

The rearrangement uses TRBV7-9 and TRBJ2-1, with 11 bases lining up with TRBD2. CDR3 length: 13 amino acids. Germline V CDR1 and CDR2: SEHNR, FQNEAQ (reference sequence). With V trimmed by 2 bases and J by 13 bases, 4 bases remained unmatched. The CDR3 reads CASSLLAGGKQFF. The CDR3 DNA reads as TGTGCCAGCAGCTTATTAGCGGGGGGGAAACAGTTCTTC.

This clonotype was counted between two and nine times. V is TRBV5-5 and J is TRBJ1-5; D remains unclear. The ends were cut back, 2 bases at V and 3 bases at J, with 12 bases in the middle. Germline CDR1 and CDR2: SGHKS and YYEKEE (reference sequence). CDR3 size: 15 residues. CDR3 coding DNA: TGTGCCAGCAGCTTTAGTGGCAGCGACAATCAGCCCCAGCATTTT. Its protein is CASSFSGSDNQPQHF. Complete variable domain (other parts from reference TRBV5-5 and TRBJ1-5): DAGVTQSPTHLIKTRGQQVTLRCSPISGHKSVSWYQQVLGQGPQFIFQYYEKEERGRGNFPDRFSARQFPNYSSELNVNALLLGDSALYLCASSFSGSDNQPQHFGDGTRLSIL.

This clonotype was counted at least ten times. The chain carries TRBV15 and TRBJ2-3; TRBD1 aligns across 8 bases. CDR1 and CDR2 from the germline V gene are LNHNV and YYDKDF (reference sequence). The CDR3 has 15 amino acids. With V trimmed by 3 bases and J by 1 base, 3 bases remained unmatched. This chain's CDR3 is CATSRATGGTDTQYF. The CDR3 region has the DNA TGTGCCACCAGCAGGGCGACAGGGGGCACAGATACGCAGTATTTT.

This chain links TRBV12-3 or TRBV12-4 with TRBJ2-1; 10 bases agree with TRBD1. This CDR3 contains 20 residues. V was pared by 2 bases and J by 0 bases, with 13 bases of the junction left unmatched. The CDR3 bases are TGTGCCAGCAGTTTACGTTGGGACAGGGGTTCGGGCAGCTCCTACAATGAGCAGTTCTTC. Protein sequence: CASSLRWDRGSGSSYNEQFF.

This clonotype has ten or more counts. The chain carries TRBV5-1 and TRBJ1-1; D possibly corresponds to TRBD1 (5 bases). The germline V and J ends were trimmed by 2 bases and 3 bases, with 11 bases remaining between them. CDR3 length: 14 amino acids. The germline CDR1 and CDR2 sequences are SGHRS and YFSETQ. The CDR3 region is CASSLLGGDTEAFF. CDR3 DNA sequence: TGCGCCAGCAGCTTATTAGGAGGGGACACTGAAGCTTTCTTT.

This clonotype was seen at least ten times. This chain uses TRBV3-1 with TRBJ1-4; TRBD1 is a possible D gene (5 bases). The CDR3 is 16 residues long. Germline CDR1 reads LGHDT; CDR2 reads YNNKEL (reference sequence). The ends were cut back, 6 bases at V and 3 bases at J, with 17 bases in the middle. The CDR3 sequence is CASRQLGGTANEKLFF. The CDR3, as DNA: TGTGCCAGCAGACAACTGGGGGGAACAGCTAATGAAAAACTGTTTTTT.

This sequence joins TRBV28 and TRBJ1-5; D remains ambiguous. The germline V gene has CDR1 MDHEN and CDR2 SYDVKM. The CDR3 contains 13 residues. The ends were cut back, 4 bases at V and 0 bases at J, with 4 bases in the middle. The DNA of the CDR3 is TGTGCCAGCAGTTATTTTAGCAATCAGCCCCAGCATTTT. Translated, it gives CASSYFSNQPQHF.

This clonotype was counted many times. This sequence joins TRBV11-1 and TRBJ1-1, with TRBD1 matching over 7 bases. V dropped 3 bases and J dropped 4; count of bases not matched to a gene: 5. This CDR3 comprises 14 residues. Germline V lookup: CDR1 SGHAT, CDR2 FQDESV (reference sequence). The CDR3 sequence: CASSFAGDSTEAFF. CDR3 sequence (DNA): TGTGCCAGCAGCTTTGCGGGGGACAGCACTGAAGCTTTCTTT.

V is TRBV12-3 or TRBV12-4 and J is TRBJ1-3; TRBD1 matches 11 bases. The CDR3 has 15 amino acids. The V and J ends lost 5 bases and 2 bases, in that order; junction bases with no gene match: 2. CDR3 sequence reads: CASSGTGGTGNTIYF. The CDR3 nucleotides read TGTGCCAGCAGTGGGACAGGGGGAACTGGAAACACCATATATTTT.

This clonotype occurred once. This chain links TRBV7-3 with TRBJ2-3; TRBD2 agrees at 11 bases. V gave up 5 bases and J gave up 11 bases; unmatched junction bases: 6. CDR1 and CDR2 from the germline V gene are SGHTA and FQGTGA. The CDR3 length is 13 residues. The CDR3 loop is CASSPTGLAGQYF. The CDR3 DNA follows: TGTGCCAGCAGCCCGACTGGACTAGCGGGGCAGTATTTT. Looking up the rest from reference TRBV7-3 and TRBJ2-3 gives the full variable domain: GAGVSQTPSNKVTEKGKYVELRCDPISGHTALYWYRQSLGQGPEFLIYFQGTGAADDSGLPNDRFFAVRPEGSVSTLKIQRTERGDSAVYLCASSPTGLAGQYFGPGTRLTVL.

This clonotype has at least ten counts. DNA of the CDR3: TGTGCCAGCAGCTTAGGCGGGGGGCCAAGCAATGAGCAGTTCTTC. Translating it yields CASSLGGGPSNEQFF. V usage is TRBV7-9 and J usage is TRBJ2-1, with 8 positions matching TRBD2. The CDR3 length is 15 residues. V lost 1 base to trimming and J lost 6 bases; unmatched junction nucleotides: 5. Germline V gives CDR1 SEHNR, CDR2 FQNEAQ (reference sequence). The whole variable domain, filled in from reference TRBV7-9 and TRBJ2-1, reads DTGVSQNPRHKITKRGQNVTFRCDPISEHNRLYWYRQTLGQGPEFLTYFQNEAQLEKSRLLSDRFSAERPKGSFSTLEIQRTEQGDSAMYLCASSLGGGPSNEQFFGPGTRLTVL.

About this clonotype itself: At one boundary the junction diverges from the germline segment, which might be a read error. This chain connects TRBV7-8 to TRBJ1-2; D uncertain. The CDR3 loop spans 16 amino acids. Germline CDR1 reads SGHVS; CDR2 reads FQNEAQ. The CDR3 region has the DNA TGCGCCAGCAGCCAAGTTGCCTCGGCCCGGGGAGGGGGCTACACCTTC. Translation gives CASSQVASARGGGYTF.

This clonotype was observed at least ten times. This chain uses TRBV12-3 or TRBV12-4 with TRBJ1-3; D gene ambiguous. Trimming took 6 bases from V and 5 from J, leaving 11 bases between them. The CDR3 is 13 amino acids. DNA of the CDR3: TGTGCCAGCAGCCTCCGGGGTCGAAACACCATATATTTT. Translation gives CASSLRGRNTIYF.

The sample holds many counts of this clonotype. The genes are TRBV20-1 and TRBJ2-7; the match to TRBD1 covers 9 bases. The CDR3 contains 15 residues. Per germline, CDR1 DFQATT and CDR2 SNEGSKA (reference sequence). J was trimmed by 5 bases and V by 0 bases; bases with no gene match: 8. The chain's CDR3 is CSARDGDRDFDEQYF. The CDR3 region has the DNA TGCAGTGCTAGAGACGGGGACAGGGATTTCGACGAGCAGTACTTC.